The text below deals with one TCR beta chain. This entry is derived from a study of brain T cells in children with intractable seizures. TCRdb's copy holds only in-frame clones and misses some; the assay was immunoSEQ multiplex PCR. Here the sample spans hundreds of thousands of clones, more than 85% being singletons. The length of the CDR3 is 13 residues. Trimming shortened V by 5 bases and J by 4 bases, and 11 bases separated the two germline ends. Germline-derived CDR1 and CDR2 are MNHEY and SVGAGI. Documented time point: blood from clinic visit 5 months post-surgery; TSC patient then seizure free.

Material: peripheral blood, obtained approximately 5 months after surgery. This TCR derives from a boy under three years old with tuberous sclerosis and intractable seizures. The chain uses TRBV6-5 and TRBJ1-2; D remains ambiguous. The CDR3 here is CASSQPASYGYTF. The CDR3 coding sequence is TGTGCCAGCAGTCAGCCGGCGAGCTATGGCTACACCTTC.